Listed below are T cell receptor beta chains from one sample, sequenced in a study of blood T cell repertoires in COVID-19. Repertoires were generated with immunoSEQ multiplex PCR, while TCRdb's copy carries only in-frame clones and drops some. The table lists around 260,000 clones, about 89% of them singletons. Sequenced material: peripheral blood. Source of these receptors: a man aged 35 to 55 who had recovered from COVID-19. Both conserved end residues are part of each CDR3. The order of the fields is clone size, V gene, D gene, J gene, CDR3 DNA, CDR3 protein. A D gene is named only where the DNA matches it firmly. Not all rows give a size; the values are once, few, many and, for expanded clones, a class.

.	TRBV12-5	TRBD2	TRBJ2-2	TGTGCTAGTGGTCCGGGGGGGACTAGCGGGATGATTACCGGGGAGCTGTTTTTT	CASGPGGTSGMITGELFF
once	TRBV6-6	TRBD2	TRBJ2-1	TGTGCCAGCAGTTACGTTCCAGCGGGGGGGAAGGATGAGCAGTTCTTC	CASSYVPAGGKDEQFF
.	TRBV27	TRBD1	TRBJ2-7	TGTGCCAGCAGTAACCCCGGGACAGGGGGGTACGAGCAGTACTTC	CASSNPGTGGYEQYF
.	TRBV5-4	TRBD2	TRBJ2-5	TGTGCCAGCAGCAGGGGGACTAGCGGGGGGTCCTCACACCAGTACTTC	CASSRGTSGGSSHQYF
.	TRBV3-1/TRBV3-2	TRBD1	TRBJ2-1	TGTGCCAGCAGCCCCGGGACAGGGCCCTACAATGAGCAGTTCTTC	CASSPGTGPYNEQFF
.	TRBV7-2	.	TRBJ2-1	TGTGCCAGCAGCCTATCTGTCCCGGGACACAGTGAGCAGTTCTTC	CASSLSVPGHSEQFF
once	TRBV5-1	.	TRBJ1-2	TGCGCCAGCAGCTCCGACACCTATGGCTACACCTTC	CASSSDTYGYTF
.	TRBV2	.	TRBJ2-7	TGTGCCAGCAGTACGGGGTTTAGGTACGAGCAGTACTTC	CASSTGFRYEQYF
once	TRBV3-1/TRBV3-2	.	TRBJ2-2	TGTGCCAGCAGCCCAGAGTACGGGGAGCTGTTTTTT	CASSPEYGELFF
.	TRBV4-1	.	TRBJ1-2	TGCGCCAGCAGCCAAGGCAGGGCTAGAGGTACCTATGGCTACACCTTC	CASSQGRARGTYGYTF
.	TRBV5-4	TRBD2	TRBJ2-1	TGTGCCAGCAGCTTGGAAGCGCTAGCGGGCCGTCGTTTTGAGCAGTTCTTC	CASSLEALAGRRFEQFF
.	TRBV6-4	.	TRBJ2-3	TGTGCCAGCTGGGAGGCAGGGCGACGGGATACGCAGTATTTT	CASWEAGRRDTQYF
.	TRBV11-3	.	TRBJ2-7	TGTGCCAGCAGCTTAAGCGAATCCGGCTACGAGCAGTACTTC	CASSLSESGYEQYF
.	TRBV5-4	.	TRBJ2-3	TGTGCCAGCAGCAGCCTCAGGGGCACAGATACGCAGTATTTT	CASSSLRGTDTQYF
few	TRBV9	TRBD2	TRBJ2-7	TGTGCCAGCAGCCCAAGGACTAGGGCCTACGAGCAGTACTTC	CASSPRTRAYEQYF
.	TRBV7-2	.	TRBJ2-3	TGTGCCAGCAAACGCGGGGCAAGCACAGATACGCAGTATTTT	CASKRGASTDTQYF
once	TRBV29-1	TRBD1	TRBJ2-1	TGCAGCGTGGGGCAGGGGGCTGGATACAATGAGCAGTTCTTC	CSVGQGAGYNEQFF
.	TRBV5-6	TRBD1	TRBJ2-1	TGTGCCAGCAGCACATTGGGACAGGGCAACAATGAGCAGTTCTTC	CASSTLGQGNNEQFF